These 21 T cell receptor beta chains originate from one sample sequenced in a study of tissue T cells after allogeneic stem cell transplantation (dated by TCRdb to 2022 to 2024). The sample's time point label, in plain terms: mouse harvest day 14 after allogeneic transplant. Mouse grafts consisting of 10^7 T-cell-depleted bone marrow cells combined with 10^6 splenic CD5+ T cells were administered by tail vein injection. Library preparation employed the immunoSEQ multiplex PCR assay. The table was pulled from immuneACCESS by TCRdb, which kept in-frame rearrangements only. Such tables lose some clones; where checked, under half of the loss comes from unresolved V genes, and the rest has no known cause. The sample table shows 5,000 or so clones, and 40% are seen once. The ten largest clones capture roughly 24% of the sample. The sequenced material came from gut tissue. The receptors were gathered from a female BALB/c mouse given C57BL/6 T cells with graft-versus-host disease after an allogeneic hematopoietic cell transplant.

Judged by abundance, this clone is medium-sized. Gene names denote mouse genes. The read ends 1 residue before the CDR3 terminus; that terminus is restored from the germline J gene. V usage is TRBV23 and J usage is TRBJ2-7; TRBD2, the table's D call, was not compared with the DNA. CDR3 length equals 14 residues. Looked up from germline, CDR1 is KGHTA and CDR2 is FQNQQP. The chain's CDR3 is CSSSQGLGAYEQYF. The DNA read from the CDR3 is TGCTCCAGCAGTCAAGGACTGGGGGCGTATGAACAGTAC.

For this clone: Germline and genes here are mouse. The read is 1 residue too short to cover the CDR3 end, so that end is filled in from the germline J gene. V is TRBV5 and J is TRBJ2-7; TRBD2 matches 8 bases. Unmatched junction bases numbered 4, after V lost 0 bases and J lost 0 bases. The V gene's germline CDR1 is LGHNA and CDR2 YNLKQL (reference sequence). The CDR3 has 16 residues. CDR3 DNA, as far as it was read: TGTGCCAGCAGCCAAGATCTGGGGGGTGACTCCTATGAACAGTAC. Protein sequence: CASSQDLGGDSYEQY. The entire CDR3 sequence reads CASSQDLGGDSYEQYF.

Turning to this clone: Any gene name here is a mouse gene name. The CDR3 reads CASSLAGSQDTQYF. The part of the CDR3 DNA that was read is TGTGCAAGCAGCTTAGCAGGGAGCCAAGACACCCAGTAC. The chain links TRBV16 to TRBJ2-5; perhaps TRBD1 as D (5 bases). The CDR3 extends 1 residue past the end of the read, so its final part is completed from the germline J gene. The CDR3 totals 14 residues. Germline loops: CDR1 SGHSA, CDR2 FRNQAP. Deletions cut 1 base from V and 2 bases from J, with 7 bases between.

By share, this clone ranks as medium-sized. The gene symbols are mouse symbols. Read sequence stops 1 residue before the CDR3 end, and the germline J gene provides the missing end. The chain employs TRBV26 and TRBJ1-3; TRBD1 agrees at 8 bases. V shed 3 bases and J 3 bases; nucleotides not matched to a gene: 4. Germline V gives CDR1 KGHPV, CDR2 FQNQEV (reference sequence). This CDR3 is built from 15 residues. The CDR3 here is CASSLARGHGNTLYF. The CDR3 bases that were read are TGTGCCAGCAGTCTAGCCAGGGGGCATGGAAATACGCTCTAT.

This clone is classed as medium-sized. Gene labels here are mouse ones. From the germline J gene comes the end of the CDR3, since the read stops 1 residue before it. The chain joins TRBV23 to TRBJ2-7; TRBD1 was called by the table and not checked on the DNA. Germline assignment: CDR1 KGHTA and CDR2 FQNQQP. The CDR3 extends over 13 amino acids. The sequenced CDR3 bases are TGCTCCAGCAGTCAATGGGACAGTTATGAACAGTAC. Translation: CSSSQWDSYEQY. The whole CDR3 region reads CSSSQWDSYEQYF.

Comments on this clone: Gene names denote mouse genes. From the germline J gene comes the end of the CDR3, since the read stops 1 residue before it. V is TRBV13-2 and J is TRBJ1-2, with TRBD1 matching over 9 bases. The CDR3 loop spans 13 amino acids. Trimming cost V 6 bases and J 3 bases; bases outside gene matches: 3. Germline loops: CDR1 NNHNN, CDR2 SYGAGS (reference sequence). The CDR3: CASEGQGHSDYTF. The CDR3 DNA, read in part, is TGTGCCAGCGAGGGACAGGGACACTCCGACTACACC.

This clone was picked up a small number of times. Each gene name is a mouse one. The sequence runs out 1 residue before the end of the CDR3; the remainder is reconstructed from the germline J gene. The rearrangement uses TRBV12-1 and TRBJ1-4; no clear D. Germline loops: CDR1 SGHSN, CDR2 HYEKVE. This CDR3 spans 15 amino acids. V gave up 0 bases and J gave up 0 bases, with 7 bases separating them. Incomplete CDR3 DNA: TGTGCCAGCTCTCTCGAAGAGTTTTCCAACGAAAGATTATTT. As protein: CASSLEEFSNERLF. The CDR3 in its entirety is CASSLEEFSNERLFF.

This clone was counted a few times. Mouse gene names and germline throughout. The read ends 1 residue early relative to the CDR3; the germline J gene fills the gap. This chain links TRBV5 with TRBJ1-5; D is ambiguous. The CDR3 has 14 residues. Germline V CDR1 and CDR2: LGHNA, YNLKQL (reference sequence). Deletions cut 4 bases from V and 0 bases from J, with 7 bases between. The covered CDR3 bases are TGTGCCAGCAGCCGTGGGTATAACAACCAGGCTCCGCTT. Protein: CASSRGYNNQAPL. From start to end, the CDR3 is CASSRGYNNQAPLF.

Only a few counts were recorded for this clone. Here the gene names and germline are mouse. The sequenced part of the CDR3 DNA is TGTGCCAGCAGTCTGTCGGGACAGGCCTATGAACAGTAC. Protein: CASSLSGQAYEQY. The CDR3 as a whole reads CASSLSGQAYEQYF. This sequence joins TRBV26 and TRBJ2-7, with TRBD1 matching 8 bases. The read terminates 1 residue ahead of where the CDR3 ends, so the germline J gene completes it. This CDR3 is 14 amino acids long. Germline assignment: CDR1 KGHPV and CDR2 FQNQEV (reference sequence). The junction had 0 bases not matched to a gene; V was cut back by 0 bases and J by 2 bases.

About this clone itself: Mouse germline and gene names are used. The CDR3 end is not reached by the read, which stops 1 residue before it; the germline J gene fills it in. This chain uses TRBV26 with TRBJ1-1; possibly TRBD1 for D (6 bases). Trimming left V 2 bases short and J 0 bases short, with 10 bases between. This CDR3 has 15 residues. Germline lookup yields CDR1 KGHPV and CDR2 FQNQEV (reference sequence). The CDR3 region is CASSLKGGANTEVFF. CDR3 DNA (partial): TGTGCCAGCAGTCTGAAAGGGGGTGCAAACACAGAAGTCTTC.

As concerns this clone: Germline and genes here are mouse. The CDR3 goes on 1 residue after the read ends, and that part is filled in from the germline J gene. The rearrangement joins TRBV13-3 to TRBJ1-2; 8 bases align to TRBD1. The germline V gene encodes CDR1 NNHDY and CDR2 SYVADS. Trimming removed 5 bases from V and 2 bases from J; junction bases left unmatched: 2. CDR3 size: 13 residues. The CDR3 here is CASRGTGNSDYTF. The CDR3 DNA, read in part, is TGTGCCAGCAGAGGGACAGGCAACTCCGACTACACC.

With regard to this clone: The listed genes are named as in mouse. CDR3 residues: CASSLITSSQNTLYF. The sequenced CDR3 bases are TGTGCCAGCTCTCTGATCACTAGTAGTCAAAACACCTTGTAC. The chain is built from TRBV12-2 and TRBJ2-4; no clear D gene. The read gets to within 1 residue of the CDR3 end, and the germline J gene fills in the rest. V lost 1 base and J lost 0, with 10 bases in between. The CDR3 is 15 amino acids. CDR1 SGHLS and CDR2 HYDKME come from the germline V gene.

In this sample, this clone turned up a few times. Germline and genes here are mouse. The read gets to within 1 residue of the CDR3 end, and the germline J gene fills in the rest. This chain uses TRBV26 with TRBJ1-3; no definite D call. Germline V gives CDR1 KGHPV, CDR2 FQNQEV (reference sequence). The CDR3 has 12 amino acids. With 2 bases removed from V and 4 bases from J, the gap between germline ends came to 3 bases. CDR3 in amino acids: CASSLEGNTLYF. Incomplete CDR3 DNA: TGTGCCAGCAGTCTGGAGGGAAATACGCTCTAT.

Only a few counts were recorded for this clone. Gene names and germline refer to mouse. The read stops 1 residue short of the end of the CDR3; the missing end is completed from the germline J gene. J is TRBJ2-5 and V is TRBV3; 10 bases line up with TRBD1. The germline CDR1 and CDR2 sequences are SNHLY and FYNGKV (reference sequence). With V trimmed by 10 bases and J by 2 bases, 6 bases remained unmatched. The CDR3 totals 14 residues. CDR3: CANRDRGGQDTQYF. The part of the CDR3 DNA that was read is TGTGCCAACCGGGACAGGGGTGGCCAAGACACCCAGTAC.

The table lists this clone with a few counts. Mouse gene names apply. The read ends 1 residue shy of where the CDR3 ends; the end is completed using the germline J gene. V and J are TRBV13-3 and TRBJ2-7; 12 bases line up with TRBD1. From germline, CDR1 is NNHDY and CDR2 SYVADS. V gave up 3 bases and J gave up 7 bases; unmatched junction bases: 2. The CDR3 loop spans 13 amino acids. The DNA read from the CDR3 is TGTGCCAGCAGTGGGGACAGGGGGCGAGAACAGTAC. Residues: CASSGDRGREQY. The CDR3 as a whole reads CASSGDRGREQYF.

Worth noting for this clone: Mouse names are used for the genes. The read finishes 1 residue shy of the CDR3 end, and the germline J gene is used to complete it. This chain links TRBV26 with TRBJ2-2, with a tentative D call TRBD1 (5 bases). The V end was cut by 4 bases, the J end by 4 bases, with 13 bases between. The CDR3 sequence is 15 residues long. Germline CDR1 reads KGHPV; CDR2 reads FQNQEV (reference sequence). The sequenced part of the CDR3 DNA is TGTGCCAGCAGTCGTCAGGGAAGTGGCACCGGGCAGCTCTAC. This encodes CASSRQGSGTGQLY. The full CDR3 reads CASSRQGSGTGQLYF.

On this clone: Genes and germline are mouse. From the germline J gene comes the end of the CDR3, since the read stops 1 residue before it. The chain has TRBV3 and TRBJ1-4, with D perhaps TRBD1 (6 bases). This CDR3 contains 15 residues. Trimming cost V 2 bases and J 4 bases, with 11 bases left between them. Germline V lookup: CDR1 SNHLY, CDR2 FYNGKV (reference sequence). The CDR3 bases that were read are TGTGCCAGCAGCTTATCCAGGGGTGGCAACGAAAGATTATTT. Translated, it gives CASSLSRGGNERLF. The complete CDR3 protein is CASSLSRGGNERLFF.

This clone was detected a few times. The listed genes are named as in mouse. The read halts 1 residue ahead of the CDR3 end, with the missing end drawn from the germline J gene. The chain carries TRBV26 and TRBJ1-3; D might be TRBD1 (6 bases). Germline CDR1 and CDR2: KGHPV and FQNQEV (reference sequence). Trimming shortened V by 3 bases and J by 2 bases, and 8 bases separated the two germline ends. This CDR3 has 14 residues. CDR3 region: CASSLYRAGNTLYF. The CDR3 DNA, read in part, is TGTGCCAGCAGTCTTTACAGGGCTGGAAATACGCTCTAT.

Details on this clone: Mouse gene names and germline throughout. The read ends 1 residue shy of where the CDR3 ends; the end is completed using the germline J gene. The rearrangement joins TRBV31 to TRBJ2-5, with D uncertain. The germline V and J ends were trimmed by 1 base and 0 bases, with 11 bases remaining between them. The CDR3 length is 15 residues. Germline V gene data show CDR1 as GKSSPN and CDR2 as SITVG. The sequenced CDR3 bases are TGTGCCTGGAGTCCACCCTGGTTTAACCAAGACACCCAGTAC. Amino acids: CAWSPPWFNQDTQY. From start to end, the CDR3 is CAWSPPWFNQDTQYF.

This clone has only a few counts. Germline and genes: mouse. CDR3 DNA, as far as it was read: TGTGCCAGCAGTGTGACAGGGGAGGGAAACACCTTGTAC. It encodes CASSVTGEGNTLY. The complete CDR3 sequence is CASSVTGEGNTLYF. The chain uses TRBV26 and TRBJ2-4; 8 nucleotides line up with TRBD1. The read comes to an end 1 residue before the CDR3 does, leaving the germline J gene to fill in the end. There are 14 residues in the CDR3. Germline trimming cut 5 bases from V and 5 bases from J; bases unmatched to any gene: 6. Germline V gene lookup returns CDR1 KGHPV and CDR2 FQNQEV (reference sequence).

Regarding this clone: Gene labels here are mouse ones. From the germline J gene comes the end of the CDR3, since the read stops 1 residue before it. This chain connects TRBV3 to TRBJ2-2; D is unclear. CDR3 length: 14 amino acids. V dropped 1 base and J dropped 0 bases, with 3 bases sitting between them. Germline V lookup: CDR1 SNHLY, CDR2 FYNGKV (reference sequence). Incomplete CDR3 DNA: TGTGCCAGCAGCTTAGGGGCAAACACCGGGCAGCTCTAC. Encoded protein: CASSLGANTGQLY. The CDR3, in full, reads CASSLGANTGQLYF.